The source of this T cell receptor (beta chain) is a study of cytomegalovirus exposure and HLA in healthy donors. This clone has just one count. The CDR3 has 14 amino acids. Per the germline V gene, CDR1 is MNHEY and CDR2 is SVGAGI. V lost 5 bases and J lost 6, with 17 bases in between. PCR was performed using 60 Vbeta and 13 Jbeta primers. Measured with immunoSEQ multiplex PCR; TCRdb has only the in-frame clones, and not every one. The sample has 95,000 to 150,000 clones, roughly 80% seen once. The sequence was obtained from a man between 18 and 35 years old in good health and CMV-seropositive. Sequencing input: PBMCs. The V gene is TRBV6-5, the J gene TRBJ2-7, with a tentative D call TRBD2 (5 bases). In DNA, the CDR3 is TGTGCCAGCAGTCCCCGATCGGGAATGCGCGAGCAGTACTTC. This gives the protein CASSPRSGMREQYF.